The 4 T cell receptor beta chains below come from one sample, sequenced in a study of blood T cell repertoires in COVID-19. This table comes from immunoSEQ multiplex PCR, and its TCRdb copy is limited to in-frame clones, with some not included. Here the sample spans about 240,000 clones, around nine tenths being singletons. The sample was peripheral blood. These receptors were taken from a woman between 70 and 85 years old with active or convalescent COVID-19.

The chain carries TRBV10-3 and TRBJ2-3; TRBD1 agrees at 7 bases. The CDR3 extends over 14 amino acids. Germline lookup yields CDR1 ENHRY and CDR2 SYGVKD. The V and J ends lost 4 bases and 2 bases, in that order; junction bases with no gene match: 3. In DNA form, the CDR3 reads TGTGCCATCAGTGGACAGGGCACCACAGATACGCAGTATTTT. Its translation is CAISGQGTTDTQYF.

About this clone: The junction shows a germline mismatch at one end, possibly a read error. The chain is built from TRBV14 and TRBJ2-2; no firm D call. The germline V gene has CDR1 SGHDN and CDR2 FVKESK. This CDR3 comprises 14 residues. The CDR3 loop is CASRQVQNTGELFF. Written as DNA, the CDR3 is TGTGCCAGCAGACAAGTACAGAACACCGGGGAGCTGTTTTTT.

The CDR3: CASSQGQNNSPLHF. The CDR3 coding sequence is TGCGCCAGCAGCCAAGGACAGAATAATTCACCCCTCCACTTT. This sequence joins TRBV4-3 and TRBJ1-6; maybe TRBD1 (5 bases). V gave up 1 base and J gave up 5 bases, with 6 bases separating them. Germline CDR1 LGHNA, CDR2 YSLEER. The CDR3 sequence is 14 residues long.

The gene calls are TRBV6-5 and TRBJ1-1; TRBD1 might be the D (5 bases). Germline values: CDR1 MNHEY, CDR2 SVGAGI. Deletions cut 2 bases from V and 10 bases from J, with 17 bases between. The CDR3 contains 14 residues. The CDR3 coding sequence is TGTGCCAGCAGTTACCTGGGGGGAGTTGGGGGAGCTTTCTTT. It translates to CASSYLGGVGGAFF.